A selection of T cell receptor beta chains follows, all from one sample in a study of tumor-infiltrating lymphocytes in oesophageal squamous cell carcinoma. One entry per CDR3 protein results from TCRdb running MiXCR on the PCR reads. This table holds 15,000 to 20,000 distinct CDR3 sequences, around 43% found once. The sample comprised normal esophageal tissue next to the tumor. The receptor set was obtained from a female donor with esophageal squamous cell carcinoma. Both conserved end residues are part of each CDR3. Each record gives: CDR3 DNA, CDR3 protein, J gene, D gene, clone size, V gene. A D gene is named only where the DNA matches it firmly. A clone size is listed for some rows: how often the clone was seen (once, few, many), or a class if it is expanded.

CDR3 DNA: TGTGCCAGCAGCCCCTCGGCGGGAGCCATAAATGAGCAGTTCTTC
CDR3 protein: CASSPSAGAINEQFF
J gene: TRBJ2-1
D gene: TRBD2
clone size: few
V gene: TRBV7-2

CDR3 DNA: TGTGCCAGCAGCTTAGATAGCGGGGGTGTCAATGAGCAGTTCTTC
CDR3 protein: CASSLDSGGVNEQFF
J gene: TRBJ2-1
D gene: TRBD2
clone size: medium-sized
V gene: TRBV7-2

CDR3 DNA: TGTGCCAGCCTTTGGCTAGCCGGCAATGAGCAGTTCTTC
CDR3 protein: CASLWLAGNEQFF
J gene: TRBJ2-1
D gene: -
clone size: -
V gene: TRBV7-9

CDR3 DNA: TGCAGTGCTAGAGATCTACAGAGCTACTATGGCTACACCTTC
CDR3 protein: CSARDLQSYYGYTF
J gene: TRBJ1-2
D gene: -
clone size: -
V gene: TRBV20-1

CDR3 DNA: TGTGCCAGCAGCTTAGTGGCAGGGGGCGGTGAGACCCAGTACTTC
CDR3 protein: CASSLVAGGGETQYF
J gene: TRBJ2-5
D gene: TRBD1
clone size: once
V gene: TRBV7-9

CDR3 DNA: TGTGCCAGCAGTCGTTGGGCCGGGGAGCTGTTTTTT
CDR3 protein: CASSRWAGELFF
J gene: TRBJ2-2
D gene: -
clone size: -
V gene: TRBV7-3

CDR3 DNA: TGTGCCAGCAGCTCCCGGGACAGGGGGGACTACAATGAGCAGTTCTTC
CDR3 protein: CASSSRDRGDYNEQFF
J gene: TRBJ2-1
D gene: TRBD1
clone size: medium-sized
V gene: TRBV7-8

CDR3 DNA: TGTGCCAGCAGCCCCGAACATAGCGGGCACTACGAGCAGTACTTC
CDR3 protein: CASSPEHSGHYEQYF
J gene: TRBJ2-7
D gene: TRBD2
clone size: few
V gene: TRBV7-2

CDR3 DNA: TGTGCCAGCAGCGGGTCCAGCTCCTACGAGCAGTACTTC
CDR3 protein: CASSGSSSYEQYF
J gene: TRBJ2-7
D gene: -
clone size: medium-sized
V gene: TRBV12-3/TRBV12-4

CDR3 DNA: TGTGCCAGCAGCTTGGCCAGTGGGCTTACAGTCACAGATACGCAGTATTTT
CDR3 protein: CASSLASGLTVTDTQYF
J gene: TRBJ2-3
D gene: -
clone size: once
V gene: TRBV5-3

CDR3 DNA: TGTGCCAGCACCCCCTCCGGGGACGGAAACACCATATATTTT
CDR3 protein: CASTPSGDGNTIYF
J gene: TRBJ1-3
D gene: -
clone size: many
V gene: TRBV6-1

CDR3 DNA: TGTGCCAGCAGTCAGACGAGGGGCTACACCTTC
CDR3 protein: CASSQTRGYTF
J gene: TRBJ1-2
D gene: -
clone size: -
V gene: TRBV28

CDR3 DNA: TGTGCCACCAGTGACCATCGGACAGGTTGGGTTTACAATGAGCAGTTCTTC
CDR3 protein: CATSDHRTGWVYNEQFF
J gene: TRBJ2-1
D gene: TRBD1
clone size: few
V gene: TRBV24-1

CDR3 DNA: TGTGCCAGTAGTATAGTCACTAGCGGGTCTACGCAGTATTTT
CDR3 protein: CASSIVTSGSTQYF
J gene: TRBJ2-3
D gene: TRBD2
clone size: -
V gene: TRBV19

CDR3 DNA: TGTGCCAGCAGCCCGCGTAGGCGGGAGTATGGCGAGCAGTACTTC
CDR3 protein: CASSPRRREYGEQYF
J gene: TRBJ2-7
D gene: TRBD2
clone size: -
V gene: TRBV7-3

CDR3 DNA: TGTGCCAGCAGCTTAGGGCGGTCCTACGAGCAGTACTTC
CDR3 protein: CASSLGRSYEQYF
J gene: TRBJ2-7
D gene: -
clone size: medium-sized
V gene: TRBV7-6

CDR3 DNA: TGTGCCAGCAGCCAACAGGGGGGTCGGGAGACCCAGTACTTC
CDR3 protein: CASSQQGGRETQYF
J gene: TRBJ2-5
D gene: TRBD1
clone size: -
V gene: TRBV12-3/TRBV12-4

CDR3 DNA: TGTGCCAGCAGCTTAGGGGTCGGGAACTCCTACGAGCAGTACTTC
CDR3 protein: CASSLGVGNSYEQYF
J gene: TRBJ2-7
D gene: -
clone size: few
V gene: TRBV7-6

CDR3 DNA: TGTGCCACCAGAGACACCACCACAGATACGCAGTATTTT
CDR3 protein: CATRDTTTDTQYF
J gene: TRBJ2-3
D gene: -
clone size: -
V gene: TRBV24-1

CDR3 DNA: TGTGCCAGCAGCTTTCTGAGCACCGGGGAGCTGTTTTTT
CDR3 protein: CASSFLSTGELFF
J gene: TRBJ2-2
D gene: -
clone size: medium-sized
V gene: TRBV7-9

CDR3 DNA: TGTGCCAGCAGCTTAGAGAGTGGACATTTCACAGATACGCAGTATTTT
CDR3 protein: CASSLESGHFTDTQYF
J gene: TRBJ2-3
D gene: -
clone size: few
V gene: TRBV11-2

CDR3 DNA: TGTGCCAGCAGCATACCGGGACAGGACTTTTACGAGCAGTACTTC
CDR3 protein: CASSIPGQDFYEQYF
J gene: TRBJ2-7
D gene: TRBD1
clone size: medium-sized
V gene: TRBV7-2

CDR3 DNA: TGTGCCAGCAGCTTGCCGCCAAACACAGAAGCTTTCTTT
CDR3 protein: CASSLPPNTEAFF
J gene: TRBJ1-1
D gene: -
clone size: -
V gene: TRBV7-2

CDR3 DNA: TGTGCCAGCAGCTTACAGACAGGGTACGGCTACACCTTC
CDR3 protein: CASSLQTGYGYTF
J gene: TRBJ1-2
D gene: TRBD1
clone size: medium-sized
V gene: TRBV7-3

CDR3 DNA: TGTGCCAGCAGTACGGTAAGGGGCGGGAGAGAGCAGTACTTC
CDR3 protein: CASSTVRGGREQYF
J gene: TRBJ2-7
D gene: TRBD2
clone size: -
V gene: TRBV28

CDR3 DNA: TGTGCCAGCAGCACAGGAAACCTAGCGGGAGGGAATGAGCAGTTCTTC
CDR3 protein: CASSTGNLAGGNEQFF
J gene: TRBJ2-1
D gene: TRBD2
clone size: many
V gene: TRBV27

CDR3 DNA: TGTGCTAGCAGCTTGACAGGGGGCGACACCGGGGAGCTGTTTTTT
CDR3 protein: CASSLTGGDTGELFF
J gene: TRBJ2-2
D gene: TRBD1
clone size: -
V gene: TRBV7-6

CDR3 DNA: TGTGCCATCAATCGTGAAAGGGATCAGCCCCAGCATTTT
CDR3 protein: CAINRERDQPQHF
J gene: TRBJ1-5
D gene: -
clone size: many
V gene: TRBV10-3

CDR3 DNA: TGTGCCAGCAGTGGCGGGCGTGGCTATGGCTACACCTTC
CDR3 protein: CASSGGRGYGYTF
J gene: TRBJ1-2
D gene: -
clone size: -
V gene: TRBV6-1

CDR3 DNA: TGTGCCAGCAGCTTCCCGGACAGGGGGTCGCAGTATTTT
CDR3 protein: CASSFPDRGSQYF
J gene: TRBJ2-3
D gene: TRBD1
clone size: -
V gene: TRBV7-6

CDR3 DNA: TGTGCCAGCAGCTCCTCTAGTTTCAATGAGCAGTTCTTC
CDR3 protein: CASSSSSFNEQFF
J gene: TRBJ2-1
D gene: -
clone size: few
V gene: TRBV7-3

CDR3 DNA: TGTGCCAGCAGCTTCGCCCACAGGGAGCTCGAGGATGAGCAGTTCTTC
CDR3 protein: CASSFAHRELEDEQFF
J gene: TRBJ2-1
D gene: -
clone size: -
V gene: TRBV7-6

CDR3 DNA: TGTGCCAGCAGTAAACCGGGAGGGAGAGACGAGCAGTACTTC
CDR3 protein: CASSKPGGRDEQYF
J gene: TRBJ2-7
D gene: TRBD2
clone size: -
V gene: TRBV12-3/TRBV12-4

CDR3 DNA: TGTGCCAGCAGTTTTACGAGACTAGCGGGCGAGCAGTTCTTC
CDR3 protein: CASSFTRLAGEQFF
J gene: TRBJ2-1
D gene: TRBD2
clone size: -
V gene: TRBV12-3/TRBV12-4

CDR3 DNA: TGTGCCAGCAGCTTGGCATCAGGGACAGGCTACGAGCAGTACTTC
CDR3 protein: CASSLASGTGYEQYF
J gene: TRBJ2-7
D gene: TRBD1
clone size: many
V gene: TRBV5-8

CDR3 DNA: TGTGCCATCAGTGACAGGGTCGACGAGACCCAGTACTTC
CDR3 protein: CAISDRVDETQYF
J gene: TRBJ2-5
D gene: -
clone size: medium-sized
V gene: TRBV10-3

CDR3 DNA: TGTGCCAGCAGCACCCGGACTAGCGGGTACAATGAGCAGTTCTTC
CDR3 protein: CASSTRTSGYNEQFF
J gene: TRBJ2-1
D gene: TRBD2
clone size: many
V gene: TRBV7-2

CDR3 DNA: TGTGCCAGCAGCATCACAGGCTCCCGCACTGAAGCTTTCTTT
CDR3 protein: CASSITGSRTEAFF
J gene: TRBJ1-1
D gene: -
clone size: -
V gene: TRBV7-1

CDR3 DNA: TGTGCCAGCAGCTTGGACAGGGGAGATACGCAGTATTTT
CDR3 protein: CASSLDRGDTQYF
J gene: TRBJ2-3
D gene: TRBD1
clone size: -
V gene: TRBV5-3

CDR3 DNA: TGTGCCAGCAGCCTACCTCCAGCGGGAGGGGAAATAGATACGCAGTATTTT
CDR3 protein: CASSLPPAGGEIDTQYF
J gene: TRBJ2-3
D gene: TRBD2
clone size: -
V gene: TRBV7-6

CDR3 DNA: TGTGCCAGCAGCTTACTGACTAGCCGGCACGATACGCAGTATTTT
CDR3 protein: CASSLLTSRHDTQYF
J gene: TRBJ2-3
D gene: TRBD2
clone size: -
V gene: TRBV7-8

CDR3 DNA: TGTGCCAGCAGCAACACTACTGGACTCCCAGGGACCCAGTACTTC
CDR3 protein: CASSNTTGLPGTQYF
J gene: TRBJ2-5
D gene: -
clone size: few
V gene: TRBV12-3/TRBV12-4

CDR3 DNA: TGTGCCAGCAGCCCCGGGAGCACGAACAATGAGCAGTACTTC
CDR3 protein: CASSPGSTNNEQYF
J gene: TRBJ2-5
D gene: -
clone size: -
V gene: TRBV7-6

CDR3 DNA: TGTGCCAGCAGCCTATCCGGGGTAGAGAGCTACGAGCAGTACTTC
CDR3 protein: CASSLSGVESYEQYF
J gene: TRBJ2-7
D gene: -
clone size: -
V gene: TRBV7-9

CDR3 DNA: TGTGCCAGCGGCCGGGGGGGAGGACAGCCCCAGCATTTT
CDR3 protein: CASGRGGGQPQHF
J gene: TRBJ1-5
D gene: -
clone size: many
V gene: TRBV6-1

CDR3 DNA: TGTGCCAGCAGCTTAGCGCCTAGCGGGACTGCCTACAATGAGCAGTTCTTC
CDR3 protein: CASSLAPSGTAYNEQFF
J gene: TRBJ2-1
D gene: TRBD2
clone size: few
V gene: TRBV7-2

CDR3 DNA: TGTGCCAGCAGCTTAGCAAGGGGGCGGCTCACAGATACGCAGTATTTT
CDR3 protein: CASSLARGRLTDTQYF
J gene: TRBJ2-3
D gene: TRBD1
clone size: -
V gene: TRBV7-3

CDR3 DNA: TGTGCCAGCAGTTTATTTGGGATAAGCGTCGATGAGCAGTTCTTC
CDR3 protein: CASSLFGISVDEQFF
J gene: TRBJ2-1
D gene: -
clone size: -
V gene: TRBV27